These 8 T cell receptor beta chains were sequenced from one sample in a study of immune evolution from preneoplasia to lung adenocarcinoma (dated by TCRdb to the early 2020s). The library was made by the immunoSEQ multiplex PCR assay. TCRdb holds this immuneACCESS table with in-frame rearrangements only. Some clones are missing; in checked studies, unresolved V genes explain under half, and the rest has no known cause. Across this sample there are thousands of clones, with about 85% seen only once. Clones ranked in the top ten supply roughly 8.9% of the sample. Input material: FFPE adjacent normal lung tissue. Source of these receptors: a person aged 65 to 85 with lung adenocarcinoma.

The J gene is TRBJ2-7, the V gene TRBV10-2, with D possibly TRBD1 on 5 matching bases. Germline CDR1 and CDR2: WSHSY and SAAADI. With 0 bases removed from V and 0 bases from J, the gap between germline ends came to 15 bases. This CDR3 region has 17 residues. The CDR3, as DNA: TGCGCCAGCAGTGAGTCAGGGGTCGGCTCCAACTCCTACGAGCAGTACTTC. Translating gives CASSESGVGSNSYEQYF.

This clone was found a few times. The chain carries TRBV30 and TRBJ1-2; no definite D call. Germline values: CDR1 GTSNPN, CDR2 SVGIG (reference sequence). Trimming took 0 bases from V and 8 from J, leaving 13 bases between them. The CDR3 loop spans 13 amino acids. The CDR3 region is CAWSVGREEGYTF. The CDR3 coding sequence is TGTGCCTGGAGTGTGGGGAGGGAAGAGGGCTACACCTTC.

J is TRBJ2-5 and V is TRBV7-9; a possible D gene is TRBD2 (7 bases). Germline lookup yields CDR1 SEHNR and CDR2 FQNEAQ (reference sequence). V lost 3 bases and J lost 4, with 24 bases in between. The CDR3 contains 18 residues. CDR3 protein: CASSFFSTSGGRRETQYF. In nucleotides, the CDR3 is TGTGCCAGCAGCTTTTTTTCTACATCCGGGGGGCGGAGAGAGACCCAGTACTTC. Looking up the rest from reference TRBV7-9 and TRBJ2-5 gives the full variable domain: DTGVSQNPRHKITKRGQNVTFRCDPISEHNRLYWYRQTLGQGPEFLTYFQNEAQLEKSRLLSDRFSAERPKGSFSTLEIQRTEQGDSAMYLCASSFFSTSGGRRETQYFGPGTRLLVL.

This chain links TRBV30 with TRBJ1-4, with D unclear. This CDR3 contains 13 residues. Trimming took off 7 bases at V and 4 bases at J, with 13 bases between the two ends. The germline CDR1 and CDR2 sequences are GTSNPN and SVGIG (reference sequence). For the CDR3, the DNA is TGTGCCTTAAGACGGGAAAGTAATGAAAAACTGTTTTTT. Protein product: CALRRESNEKLFF.

This clone was picked up one time. The chain uses TRBV2 and TRBJ2-7, with 7 bases matching TRBD1. V trimming: 2 bases; J trimming: 2 bases; junction bases outside the gene matches: 6. Germline V gene lookup returns CDR1 SNHLY and CDR2 FYNNEI. The CDR3 consists of 15 residues. This chain's CDR3 is CASSESRGRPYEQYF. The DNA of the CDR3 is TGTGCCAGCAGTGAATCTAGGGGGCGCCCCTACGAGCAGTACTTC.

This chain connects TRBV7-2 to TRBJ1-2; 11 nucleotides align to TRBD1. This CDR3 comprises 14 residues. Trimming took 2 bases from V and 6 from J; bases not matched to a gene: 2. The germline gives CDR1 SGHTA, CDR2 FQGNSA. The CDR3 is CASSLRGQGDGYTF. Here the CDR3 DNA reads TGTGCCAGCAGCTTAAGGGGACAGGGGGATGGCTACACCTTC.

This rearrangement joins TRBV6-1 to TRBJ1-5; possibly TRBD1 for D (5 bases). Germline V gene lookup returns CDR1 MNHNS and CDR2 SASEGT. The CDR3 extends over 14 amino acids. The V and J ends lost 6 bases and 1 base respectively, with 10 bases between them. In DNA form, the CDR3 reads TGTGCCAGCAGCCAGACAGCGAGCAATCAGCCCCAGCATTTT. This codes for CASSQTASNQPQHF.

This rearrangement joins TRBV6-5 to TRBJ1-2; 7 bases agree with TRBD1. With V trimmed by 2 bases and J by 3 bases, 0 bases remained unmatched. CDR1 and CDR2 (germline): MNHEY, SVGAGI. The CDR3 is made up of 13 amino acids. The CDR3 region is CASSYQGDYGYTF. DNA for the CDR3: TGTGCCAGCAGTTACCAGGGGGACTATGGCTACACCTTC.